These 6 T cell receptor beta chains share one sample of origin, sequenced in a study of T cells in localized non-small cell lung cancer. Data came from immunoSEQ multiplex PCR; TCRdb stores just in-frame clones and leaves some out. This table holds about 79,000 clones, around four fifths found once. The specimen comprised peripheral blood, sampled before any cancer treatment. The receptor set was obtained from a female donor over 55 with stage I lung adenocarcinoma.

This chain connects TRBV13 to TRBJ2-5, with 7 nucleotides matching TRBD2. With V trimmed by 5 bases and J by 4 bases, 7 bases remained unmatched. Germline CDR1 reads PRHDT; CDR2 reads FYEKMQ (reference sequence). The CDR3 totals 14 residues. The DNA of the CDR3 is TGTGCCAGCAGCCAGGCACGCGGGAGAGAGACCCAGTACTTC. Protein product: CASSQARGRETQYF.

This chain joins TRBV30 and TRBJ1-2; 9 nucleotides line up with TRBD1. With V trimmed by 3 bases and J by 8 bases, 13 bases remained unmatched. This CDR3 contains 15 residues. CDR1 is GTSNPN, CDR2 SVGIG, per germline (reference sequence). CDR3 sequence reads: CAWREVGQGSNGYTF. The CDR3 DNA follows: TGTGCCTGGAGGGAGGTCGGACAGGGGAGTAACGGCTACACCTTC.

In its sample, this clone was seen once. CDR3 nucleotide sequence: TGTGCCAGCAGCAAACTAGCGCTCTCCTACAATGAGCAGTTCTTC. Residues: CASSKLALSYNEQFF. V and J are TRBV5-5 and TRBJ2-1, with 7 bases that match TRBD2. Germline V gene lookup returns CDR1 SGHKS and CDR2 YYEKEE (reference sequence). Trimming at V came to 4 bases and at J to 0 bases, leaving 4 bases not matched to a gene. The CDR3 contains 15 residues.

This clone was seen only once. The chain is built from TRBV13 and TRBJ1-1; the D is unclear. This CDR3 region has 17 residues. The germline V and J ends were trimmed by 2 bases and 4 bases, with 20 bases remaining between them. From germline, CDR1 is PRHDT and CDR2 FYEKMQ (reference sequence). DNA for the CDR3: TGTGCCAGCAGCTTACTCGGTGAAGCGGGTGGGGTCACTGAAGCTTTCTTT. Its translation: CASSLLGEAGGVTEAFF.

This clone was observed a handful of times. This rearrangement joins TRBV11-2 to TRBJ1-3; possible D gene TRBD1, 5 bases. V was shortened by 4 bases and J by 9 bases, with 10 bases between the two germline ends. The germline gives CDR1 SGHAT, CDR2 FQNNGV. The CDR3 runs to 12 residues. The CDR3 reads CASSSPGGTIYF. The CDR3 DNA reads TGTGCCAGCAGCTCCCCTGGGGGCACCATATATTTT. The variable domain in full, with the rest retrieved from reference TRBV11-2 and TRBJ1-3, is EAGVAQSPRYKIIEKRQSVAFWCNPISGHATLYWYQQILGQGPKLLIQFQNNGVVDDSQLPKDRFSAERLKGVDSTLKIQPAKLEDSAVYLCASSSPGGTIYFGEGSWLTVV.

The CDR3 DNA sequence: TGTGCCAGCAGTTACTCAAAAGCGGAACAGTACTTC. As protein: CASSYSKAEQYF. V usage is TRBV6-6 and J usage is TRBJ2-7; tentative D call: TRBD2 (5 bases). Trimming left V 0 bases short and J 10 bases short, with 10 bases between. The CDR3 runs to 12 residues. Germline loops: CDR1 MNHNY, CDR2 SVGAGI (reference sequence).